Following are 7 T cell receptor beta chains from one sample sequenced in a study of T cells in tuberculosis. Profiling relied on immunoSEQ multiplex PCR, and the TCRdb table lists in-frame clones only, not all of them. The data show around 45,000 clones, around 94% seen once. The sequenced sample was PBMCs. The receptor source for this set is a donor aged 10 to 29 with latent tuberculosis or without tuberculosis infection. Some clones in this sample may be carry-over from other donors' samples.

The chain employs TRBV28 and TRBJ1-3; TRBD1 agrees at 8 bases. Germline loops: CDR1 MDHEN, CDR2 SYDVKM. The V and J ends lost 5 bases and 0 bases, in that order; junction bases with no gene match: 3. CDR3 size: 15 residues. The CDR3 reads CASSRTGGSGNTIYF. CDR3 nucleotide sequence: TGTGCCAGCAGTCGTACAGGGGGCTCTGGAAACACCATATATTTT.

The V gene is TRBV7-8, the J gene TRBJ2-7; 7 bases map to TRBD1. The V segment lost 6 bases and the J segment 6 bases; nucleotides outside the gene matches: 11. This CDR3 has 14 amino acids. Germline CDR1 and CDR2: SGHVS and FQNEAQ. The CDR3 sequence: CASRPLQGRGEQYF. The CDR3 coding sequence is TGTGCCAGCAGACCCTTACAGGGGAGAGGCGAGCAGTACTTC.

CDR3 region: CSADQTDTQYF. CDR3 in DNA: TGCAGTGCCGATCAGACAGATACGCAGTATTTT. The chain uses TRBV20-1 and TRBJ2-3; no reliable D call. CDR3 length equals 11 residues. Germline V gene sequence: CDR1 DFQATT, CDR2 SNEGSKA (reference sequence). V was shortened by 6 bases and J by 3 bases, with 7 bases between the two germline ends.

V is TRBV7-2 and J is TRBJ2-7; 7 bases agree with TRBD1. Trimming at V came to 5 bases and at J to 1 base, leaving 8 bases not matched to a gene. Germline assignment: CDR1 SGHTA and CDR2 FQGNSA. The CDR3 is 15 amino acids. CDR3 DNA: TGTGCCAGCAGCCCGTCCGGGACAGCTTCCTACGAGCAGTACTTC. Its translation: CASSPSGTASYEQYF.

This rearrangement joins TRBV29-1 to TRBJ1-1, with 8 bases aligning to TRBD1. V was pared by 4 bases and J by 1 base, with 2 bases of the junction left unmatched. The CDR3 extends over 13 amino acids. CDR1 is SQVTM and CDR2 is ANQGSEA in the germline V gene. The CDR3 bases are TGCAGCGTTGTTGGACAGGGGAACACTGAAGCTTTCTTT. Amino acids: CSVVGQGNTEAFF.

J is TRBJ2-1 and V is TRBV7-3; perhaps TRBD1 as D (6 bases). The germline CDR1 and CDR2 sequences are SGHTA and FQGTGA. Trimming cost V 5 bases and J 0 bases, with 11 bases left between them. The CDR3 totals 15 residues. CDR3 sequence reads: CASSSGQYSYNEQFF. The CDR3 DNA is TGTGCCAGCAGCAGTGGACAGTACTCCTACAATGAGCAGTTCTTC.

The chain combines TRBV6-1 with TRBJ2-7; tentative D call: TRBD1 (6 bases). The V gene lost 6 bases and the J gene lost 2 bases, with 17 bases spanning the gap. The length of the CDR3 is 15 residues. The V gene's germline CDR1 is MNHNS and CDR2 SASEGT. The CDR3 is CASRSHQGGAYEQYF. The CDR3 nucleotides read TGTGCCAGCAGGTCTCATCAAGGGGGAGCCTACGAGCAGTACTTC.